This T cell receptor (beta chain) was sequenced during a study of blood T cell repertoires in COVID-19. This clone was recorded once. Produced via immunoSEQ multiplex PCR; TCRdb's table is partial and in-frame only. This table has under 130,000 clones, more than 85% appearing once. The specimen sequenced was peripheral blood. The receptor comes from a human donor in a cohort sampled during active COVID-19.

The CDR3 nucleotides read TGTGCCAGCAGCCAAGATCGGGCAGGGGGACAAGGCTACGAGTACTTC. The encoded protein is CASSQDRAGGQGYEYF. The chain employs TRBV4-2 and TRBJ2-5; 7 bases align to TRBD1. Germline values: CDR1 LGHNA, CDR2 YNFKEQ. With 0 bases clipped from V and 12 bases from J, the junction kept 16 bases outside the gene matches. The CDR3 extends over 16 amino acids.